This TCR beta chain was sequenced for a study of identical twins. Study-wide findings and caveats: Insertions were reduced in abundant cord blood beta clonotypes but not in memory repertoires. Surplus twin overlap in beta out-of-frame sequences was less pronounced. Low generation-probability sequences were in excess among twin-shared out-of-frame alpha sequences.

CDR3 size: 14 residues. From germline, CDR1 is MNHEY and CDR2 SVGEGT. The ends were cut back, 2 bases at V and 10 bases at J, with 15 bases in the middle. A universal primer site arose from template switching, and cDNA bore unique molecular identifiers. Via MiXCR, TCRdb re-called the 5' RACE reads, giving one row per CDR3 protein. The table lists about 1.7 million distinct CDR3 sequences, under 35% of them singletons. This clonotype appeared a few times. The antigen is unknown. This chain joins TRBV6-2 or TRBV6-3 and TRBJ2-1; D uncertain. The sample comprised cord blood. The clonotype was recovered from a newborn girl in good health. The CDR3 reads CASSYQLDGAEQFF. The CDR3, as DNA: TGTGCCAGCAGTTACCAGTTAGATGGCGCGGAGCAGTTCTTC.